Sequencing of this TCR beta chain was carried out in a study of regulatory T cells in long-lasting Graves disease. V lost 4 bases, J lost 0 bases, and 12 bases lay in between. This CDR3 has 15 residues. Germline-derived CDR1 and CDR2 are SQVTM and ANQGSEA. Findings and caveats of the study: The number of shared public clonotypes was higher in persistent patients (around 2,500) than new patients (more than 850).

Time point described: newly diagnosed GD, antithyroid drugs for less than 3 months. PBMC-derived RNA was used for the TCR library. Sequencing libraries for TCR beta were prepared with iRepertoire HTBI primers and Arm-PCR of CDR3 regions. TCRdb independently ran MiXCR on the multiplex PCR reads; one entry per CDR3 protein. The table lists over 500,000 distinct CDR3 sequences, roughly a sixth of them singletons. A few counts support this clonotype. Its antigen is unidentified. These data also featured in a second study, about T cells in Graves' hyperthyroidism and ophthalmopathy.

The chain recombines TRBV29-1 with TRBJ2-2; the D gene is possibly TRBD2 (6 bases). The starting material was peripheral blood mononuclear cells (PBMCs), obtained at new diagnosis, from a patient treated with antithyroid drugs. The sequence derives from a young man with Graves disease. The CDR3 DNA follows: TGCAGCGTTGTTGGGGGAGGTACGAACACCGGGGAGCTGTTTTTT. This gives the protein CSVVGGGTNTGELFF.